This T cell receptor beta chain was observed in a study of T-cell reconstitution after alpha-beta-depleted transplantation in children. The CDR3 has 16 amino acids. CDR1 and CDR2 (germline): LGHNA, YNFKEQ. V was clipped by 4 bases and J by 4 bases, with 14 bases between them. This clonotype was detected ten times or more. A TCRbeta library incorporating unique molecular identifiers was prepared. TCRdb called the PCR reads again in MiXCR, with one record for every CDR3 protein. The sample has a few hundred thousand distinct CDR3 sequences; around 8.9% are singletons. The chain carries TRBV4-2 and TRBJ1-6, with a possible D match to TRBD1 (5 bases). Sequenced material: PBMCs from the stem cell graft donor, taken from the stem cell graft. This clonotype was sampled from a human donor who donated a stem cell graft to a child with SCID. The CDR3 loop reads CASSPQGREYNSPLHF. The CDR3 DNA sequence: TGTGCCAGCAGCCCTCAGGGCAGGGAATATAATTCACCCCTCCACTTT.